The 3 T cell receptor beta chains reported below all come from one sample, sequenced in a study of blood T cell repertoires in COVID-19. Generated by immunoSEQ multiplex PCR, the TCRdb table keeps only in-frame clones and is missing some. The data contain 150,000 to 200,000 clones, 85% to 90% of them singletons. The sequencing sample was made of peripheral blood. These receptors all stem from a man aged 35 to 55 with active or convalescent COVID-19.

This chain links TRBV2 with TRBJ2-1, with 9 nucleotides matching TRBD2. CDR3 size: 14 residues. With 5 bases clipped from V and 1 base from J, the junction kept 0 bases outside the gene matches. The germline V gene has CDR1 SNHLY and CDR2 FYNNEI. The DNA of the CDR3 is TGTGCCAGCAGTAGCGGGGGGTCCTACAATGAGCAGTTCTTC. It yields the protein CASSSGGSYNEQFF.

This rearrangement joins TRBV7-9 to TRBJ2-1, with TRBD1 identical over 9 bases. CDR1 is SEHNR, CDR2 FQNEAQ, per germline (reference sequence). V was pared by 0 bases and J by 9 bases, with 12 bases of the junction left unmatched. The CDR3 is 17 amino acids. CDR3 sequence: CASSLARDRVFYGEQFF. The CDR3 region has the DNA TGTGCCAGCAGCTTAGCCAGGGACAGGGTTTTCTATGGTGAGCAGTTCTTC.

The rearrangement uses TRBV4-1 and TRBJ1-4; unclear D gene. The germline gives CDR1 MGHRA, CDR2 YSYEKL. Trimming pared 8 bases from V and 7 bases from J, leaving 17 bases between. The CDR3 runs to 14 residues. The CDR3 reads CASGVSGLSEKLFF. DNA of the CDR3: TGCGCCAGCGGCGTCAGCGGGTTATCTGAAAAACTGTTTTTT.